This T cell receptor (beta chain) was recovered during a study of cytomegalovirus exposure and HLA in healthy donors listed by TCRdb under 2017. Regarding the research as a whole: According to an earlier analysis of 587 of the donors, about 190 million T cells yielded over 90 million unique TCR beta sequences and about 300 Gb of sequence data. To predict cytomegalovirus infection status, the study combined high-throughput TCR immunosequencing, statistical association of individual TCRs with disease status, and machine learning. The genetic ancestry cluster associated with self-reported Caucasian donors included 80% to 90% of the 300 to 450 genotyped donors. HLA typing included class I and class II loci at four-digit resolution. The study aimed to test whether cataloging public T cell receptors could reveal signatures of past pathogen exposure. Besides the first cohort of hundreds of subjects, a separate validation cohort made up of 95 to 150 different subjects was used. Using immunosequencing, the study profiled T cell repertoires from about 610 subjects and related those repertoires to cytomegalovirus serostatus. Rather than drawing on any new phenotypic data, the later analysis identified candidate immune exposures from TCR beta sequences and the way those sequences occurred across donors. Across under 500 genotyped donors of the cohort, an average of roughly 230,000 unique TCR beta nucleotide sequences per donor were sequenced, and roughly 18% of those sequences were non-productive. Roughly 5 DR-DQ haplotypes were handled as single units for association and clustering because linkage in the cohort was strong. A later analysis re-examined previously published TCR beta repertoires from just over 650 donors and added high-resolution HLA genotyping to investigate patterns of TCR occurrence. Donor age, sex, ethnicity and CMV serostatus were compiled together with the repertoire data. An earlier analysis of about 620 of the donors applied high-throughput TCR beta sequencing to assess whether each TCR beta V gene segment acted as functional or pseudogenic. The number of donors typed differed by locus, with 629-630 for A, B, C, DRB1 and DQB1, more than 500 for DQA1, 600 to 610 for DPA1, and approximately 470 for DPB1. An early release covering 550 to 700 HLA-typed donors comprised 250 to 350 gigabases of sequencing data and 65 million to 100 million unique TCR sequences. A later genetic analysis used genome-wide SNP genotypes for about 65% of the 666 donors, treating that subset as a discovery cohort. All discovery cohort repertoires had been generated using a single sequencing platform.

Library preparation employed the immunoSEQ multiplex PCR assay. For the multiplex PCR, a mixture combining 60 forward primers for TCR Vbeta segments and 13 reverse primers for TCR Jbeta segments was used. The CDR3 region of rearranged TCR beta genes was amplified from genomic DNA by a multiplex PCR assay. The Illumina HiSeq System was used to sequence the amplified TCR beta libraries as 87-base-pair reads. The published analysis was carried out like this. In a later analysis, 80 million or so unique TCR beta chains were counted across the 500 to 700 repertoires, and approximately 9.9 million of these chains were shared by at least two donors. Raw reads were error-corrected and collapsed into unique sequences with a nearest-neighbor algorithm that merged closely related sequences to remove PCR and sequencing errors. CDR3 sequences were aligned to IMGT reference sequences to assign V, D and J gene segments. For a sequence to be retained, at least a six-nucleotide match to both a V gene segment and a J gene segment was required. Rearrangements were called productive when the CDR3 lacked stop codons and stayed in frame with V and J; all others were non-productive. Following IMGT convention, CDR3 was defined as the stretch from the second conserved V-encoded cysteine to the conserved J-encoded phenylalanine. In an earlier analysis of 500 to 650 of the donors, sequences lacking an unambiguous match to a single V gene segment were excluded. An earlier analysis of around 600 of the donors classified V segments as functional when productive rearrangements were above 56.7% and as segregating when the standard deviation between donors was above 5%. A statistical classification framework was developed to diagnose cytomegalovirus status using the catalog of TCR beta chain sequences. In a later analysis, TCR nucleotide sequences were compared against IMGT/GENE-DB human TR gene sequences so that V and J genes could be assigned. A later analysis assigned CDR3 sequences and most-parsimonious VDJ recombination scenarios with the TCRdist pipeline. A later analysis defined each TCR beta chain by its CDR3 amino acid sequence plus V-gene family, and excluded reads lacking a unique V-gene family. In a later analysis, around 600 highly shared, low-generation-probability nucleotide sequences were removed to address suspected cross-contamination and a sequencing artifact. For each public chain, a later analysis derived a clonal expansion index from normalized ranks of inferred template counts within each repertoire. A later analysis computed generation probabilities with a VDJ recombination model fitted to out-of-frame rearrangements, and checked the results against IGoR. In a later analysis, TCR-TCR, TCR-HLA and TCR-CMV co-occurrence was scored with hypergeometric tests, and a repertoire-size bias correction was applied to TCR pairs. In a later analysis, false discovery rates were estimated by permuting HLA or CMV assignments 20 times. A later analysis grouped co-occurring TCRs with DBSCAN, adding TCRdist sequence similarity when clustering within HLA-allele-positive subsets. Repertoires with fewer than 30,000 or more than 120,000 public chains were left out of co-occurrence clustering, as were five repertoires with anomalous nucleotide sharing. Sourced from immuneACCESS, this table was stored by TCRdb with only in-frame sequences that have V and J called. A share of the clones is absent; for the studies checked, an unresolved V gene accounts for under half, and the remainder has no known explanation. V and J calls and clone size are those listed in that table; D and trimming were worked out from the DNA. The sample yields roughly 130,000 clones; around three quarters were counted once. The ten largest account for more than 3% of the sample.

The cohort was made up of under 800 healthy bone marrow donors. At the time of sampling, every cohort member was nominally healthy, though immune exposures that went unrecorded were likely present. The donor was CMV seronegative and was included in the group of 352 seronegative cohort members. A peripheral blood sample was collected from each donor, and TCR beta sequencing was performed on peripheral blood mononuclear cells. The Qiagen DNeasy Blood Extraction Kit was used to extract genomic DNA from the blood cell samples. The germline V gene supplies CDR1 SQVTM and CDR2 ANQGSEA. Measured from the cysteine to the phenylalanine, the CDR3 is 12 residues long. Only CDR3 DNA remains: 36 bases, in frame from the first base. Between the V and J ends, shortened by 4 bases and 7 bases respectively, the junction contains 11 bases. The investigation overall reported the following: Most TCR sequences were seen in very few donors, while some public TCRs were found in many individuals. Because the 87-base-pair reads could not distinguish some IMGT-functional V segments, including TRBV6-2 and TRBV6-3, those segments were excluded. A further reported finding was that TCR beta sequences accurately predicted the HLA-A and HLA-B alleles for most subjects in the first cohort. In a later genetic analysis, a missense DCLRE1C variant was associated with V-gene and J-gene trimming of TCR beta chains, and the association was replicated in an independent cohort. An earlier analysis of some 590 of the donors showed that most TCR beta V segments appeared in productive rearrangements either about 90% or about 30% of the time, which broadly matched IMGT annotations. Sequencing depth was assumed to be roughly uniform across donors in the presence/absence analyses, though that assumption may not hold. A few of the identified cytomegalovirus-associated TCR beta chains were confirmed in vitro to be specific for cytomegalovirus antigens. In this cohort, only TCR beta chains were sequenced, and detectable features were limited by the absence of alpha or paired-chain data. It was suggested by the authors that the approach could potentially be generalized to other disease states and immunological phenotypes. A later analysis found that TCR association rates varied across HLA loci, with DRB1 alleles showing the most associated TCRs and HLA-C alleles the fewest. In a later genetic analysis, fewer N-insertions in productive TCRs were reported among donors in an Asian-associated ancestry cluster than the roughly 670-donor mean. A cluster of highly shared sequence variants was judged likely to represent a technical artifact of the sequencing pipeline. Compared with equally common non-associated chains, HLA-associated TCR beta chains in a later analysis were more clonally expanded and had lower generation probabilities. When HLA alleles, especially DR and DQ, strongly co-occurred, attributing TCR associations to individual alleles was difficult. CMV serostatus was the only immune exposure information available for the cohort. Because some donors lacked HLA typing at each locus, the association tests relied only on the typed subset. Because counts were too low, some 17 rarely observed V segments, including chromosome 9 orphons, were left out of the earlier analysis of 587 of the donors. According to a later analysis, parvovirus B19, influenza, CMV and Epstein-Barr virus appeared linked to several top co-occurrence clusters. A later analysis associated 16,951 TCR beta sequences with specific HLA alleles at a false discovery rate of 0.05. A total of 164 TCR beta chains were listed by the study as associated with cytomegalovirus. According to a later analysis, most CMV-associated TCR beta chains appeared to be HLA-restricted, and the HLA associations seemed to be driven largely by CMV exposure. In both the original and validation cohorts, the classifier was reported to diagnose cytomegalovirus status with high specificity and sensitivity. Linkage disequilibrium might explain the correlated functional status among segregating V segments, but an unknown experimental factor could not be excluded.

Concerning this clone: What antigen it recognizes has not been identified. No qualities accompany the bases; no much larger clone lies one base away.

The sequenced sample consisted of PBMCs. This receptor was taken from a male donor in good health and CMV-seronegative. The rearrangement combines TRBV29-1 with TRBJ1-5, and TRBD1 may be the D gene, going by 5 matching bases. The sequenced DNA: TGCAGCGTTGCCCAGGGTGGACAGCCCCAGCATTTT. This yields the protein CSVAQGGQPQHF.